This T cell receptor beta chain was sequenced during a study of T cell changes during pregnancy in multiple sclerosis. The CDR3 totals 15 residues. Unmatched junction bases numbered 4, after V lost 2 bases and J lost 6 bases. Germline V lookup: CDR1 SGHRS, CDR2 YFSETQ. Produced via immunoSEQ multiplex PCR; TCRdb's table is partial and in-frame only. The sample carries 65,000 to 95,000 clones, around 94% recorded once. As for this clone: At the DNA level, this CDR3 is encoded by other sequences in the same sample as well.

The V call is TRBV5-1, the J call TRBJ2-1, with 11 positions matching TRBD2. This sample comprised peripheral blood, obtained in the second trimester of pregnancy. The receptor was derived from a female donor in good health, enrolled as a control in a pregnancy study. CDR3 protein: CASSFGLAGGNEQFF. CDR3 bases: TGCGCCAGCAGCTTCGGGCTAGCGGGAGGCAATGAGCAGTTCTTC.